The clone carrying this TCR beta chain was counted only a few times. Its antigen is currently unknown. The repertoire was sequenced with immunoSEQ multiplex PCR; TCRdb's copy has only in-frame clones and lacks some. The sample yields 35,000 to 45,000 clones, 70% to 80% seen once. The data are from a study of early stage breast cancer tumors. General study results and limits: Commonly generated sequences made up most enriched TCRB sequences shared between patients.

CDR1 and CDR2 from the germline V gene are SGHTA and FQGNSA. The CDR3 totals 14 residues. V was clipped by 5 bases and J by 9 bases; unmatched bases: 11. This rearrangement joins TRBV7-2 to TRBJ2-5, with 8 bases lining up with TRBD1. The clonotype was recovered from a person in their sixties or seventies with breast cancer. The material sequenced was blood. The DNA of the CDR3 is TGTGCCAGCAGCCCGAGACAGGGGAGATCGCCCCAGTACTTC. Protein sequence: CASSPRQGRSPQYF. The whole variable domain, filled in from reference TRBV7-2 and TRBJ2-5, reads GAGVSQSPSNKVTEKGKDVELRCDPISGHTALYWYRQSLGQGLEFLIYFQGNSAPDKSGLPSDRFSAERTGGSVSTLTIQRTQQEDSAVYLCASSPRQGRSPQYFGPGTRLLVL.